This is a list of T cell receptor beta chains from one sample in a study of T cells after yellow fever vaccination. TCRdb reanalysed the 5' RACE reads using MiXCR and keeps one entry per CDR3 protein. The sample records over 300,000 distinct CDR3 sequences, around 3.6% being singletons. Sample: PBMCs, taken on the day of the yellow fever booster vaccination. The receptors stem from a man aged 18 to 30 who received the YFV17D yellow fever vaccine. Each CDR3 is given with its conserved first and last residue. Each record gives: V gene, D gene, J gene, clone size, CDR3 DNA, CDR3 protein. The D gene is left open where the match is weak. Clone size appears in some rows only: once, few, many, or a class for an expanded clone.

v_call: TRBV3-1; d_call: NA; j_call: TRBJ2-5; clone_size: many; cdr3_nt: TGTGCCAGCAGCCTACGGGAAGGAGAAGAGACCCAGTACTTC; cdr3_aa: CASSLREGEETQYF
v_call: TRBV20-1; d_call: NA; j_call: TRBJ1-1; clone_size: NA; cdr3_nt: TGCAGTGCTAAAGGGACGTTGAACACTGAAGCTTTCTTT; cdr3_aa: CSAKGTLNTEAFF
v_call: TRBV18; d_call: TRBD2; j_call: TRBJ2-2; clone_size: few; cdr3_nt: TGTGCCAGCTCATCACGGGGGGGTTCGGACACCGGGGAGCTGTTTTTT; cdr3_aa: CASSSRGGSDTGELFF
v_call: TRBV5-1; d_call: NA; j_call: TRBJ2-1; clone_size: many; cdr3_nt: TGCGCCAGCAGCGCCTATGGGGAAGAGAATGAGCAGTTCTTC; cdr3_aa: CASSAYGEENEQFF
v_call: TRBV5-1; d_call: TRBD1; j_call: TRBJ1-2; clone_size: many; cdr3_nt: TGCGCCAGCAGCCCCCCGACAGGGGACTATGGCTACACCTTC; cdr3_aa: CASSPPTGDYGYTF
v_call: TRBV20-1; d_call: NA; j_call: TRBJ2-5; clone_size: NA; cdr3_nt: TGCAGTGCCCTTGCCCAGACAGAAGAGACCCAGTACTTC; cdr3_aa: CSALAQTEETQYF
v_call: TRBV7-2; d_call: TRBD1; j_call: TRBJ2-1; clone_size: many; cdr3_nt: TGTGCCAGCAGCTCCACCGGGACAGGGGTCAATGAGCAGTTCTTC; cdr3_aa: CASSSTGTGVNEQFF
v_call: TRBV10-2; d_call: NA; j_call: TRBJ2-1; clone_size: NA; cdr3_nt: TGCGCCAGCAGTGAGTCGATAGAGTTCAACTCCCACAATGAGCAGTTCTTC; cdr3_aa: CASSESIEFNSHNEQFF
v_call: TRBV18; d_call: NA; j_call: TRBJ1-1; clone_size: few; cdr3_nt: TGTGCCAGCTCACCCCTCAGGTTGATCGACACTGAAGCTTTCTTT; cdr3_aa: CASSPLRLIDTEAFF
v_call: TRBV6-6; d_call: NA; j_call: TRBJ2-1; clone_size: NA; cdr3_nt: TGTGCCAGCAGTTACTCGACGGCCTACTCCTACAATGAGCAGTTCTTC; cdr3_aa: CASSYSTAYSYNEQFF
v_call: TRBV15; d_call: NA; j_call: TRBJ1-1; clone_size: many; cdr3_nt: TGTGCCACCAGCAGAGATGTCGAGGGAGCTTTCTTT; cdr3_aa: CATSRDVEGAFF
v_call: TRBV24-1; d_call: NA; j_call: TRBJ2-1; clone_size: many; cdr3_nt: TGTGCCACCAGTGGGTACAATGAGCAGTTCTTC; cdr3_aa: CATSGYNEQFF